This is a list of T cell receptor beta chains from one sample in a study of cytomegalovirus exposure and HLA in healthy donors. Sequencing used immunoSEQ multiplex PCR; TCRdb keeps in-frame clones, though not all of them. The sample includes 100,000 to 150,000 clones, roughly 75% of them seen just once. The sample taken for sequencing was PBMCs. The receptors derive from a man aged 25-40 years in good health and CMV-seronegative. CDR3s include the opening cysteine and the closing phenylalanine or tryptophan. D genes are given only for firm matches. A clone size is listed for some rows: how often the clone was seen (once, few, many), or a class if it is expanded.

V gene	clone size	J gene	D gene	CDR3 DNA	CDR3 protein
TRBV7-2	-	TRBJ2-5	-	TGTGCCAGCAGCTTTGGGGGCCGGCAAGAGACCCAGTACTTC	CASSFGGRQETQYF
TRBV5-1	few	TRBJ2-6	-	TGCGCCAGCAGCTTAGGGGACAACTCTGGGGCCAACGTCCTGACTTTC	CASSLGDNSGANVLTF
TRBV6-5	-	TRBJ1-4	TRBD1	TGTGCCAGCAGCAAACAGGGGGCTAGTGAAAAACTGTTTTTT	CASSKQGASEKLFF
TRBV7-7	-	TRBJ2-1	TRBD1	TGTGCTAGCAGCCCCGGGACAGGGTCCTCCTACAATGAGCAGTTCTTC	CASSPGTGSSYNEQFF
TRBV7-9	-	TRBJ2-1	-	TGTGCCAGCAGCTTAGTGGTAGGGGGTGAGCAGTTCTTC	CASSLVVGGEQFF
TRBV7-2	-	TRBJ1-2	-	TGTGCCAGCAGCTTCGGGAGGGGAGAAGAAAAAGGCTACACCTTC	CASSFGRGEEKGYTF
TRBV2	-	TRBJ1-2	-	TGTGCCAGCAGGGAAAACAGGAATTTTAACTATGGCTACACCTTC	CASRENRNFNYGYTF
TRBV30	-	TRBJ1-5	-	TGTGCCTGGAGTACCGGACAGAACAATCAGCCCCAGCATTTT	CAWSTGQNNQPQHF
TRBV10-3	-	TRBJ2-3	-	TGTGCCATCAGTGAGCGACAAATTACACTCCTTAGCACAGATACGCAGTATTTT	CAISERQITLLSTDTQYF
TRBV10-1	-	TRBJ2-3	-	TGCGCCAGCAGTGAGATTCAAAGCACAGATACGCAGTATTTT	CASSEIQSTDTQYF
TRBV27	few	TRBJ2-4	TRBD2	TGTGCCAGCAGTTTTATACGGAGCGGGAGGGCGATAAACATTCAGTACTTC	CASSFIRSGRAINIQYF
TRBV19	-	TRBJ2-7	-	TGTGCCTCTCAGGGCTCCCCTTACGAGCAGTACTTC	CASQGSPYEQYF
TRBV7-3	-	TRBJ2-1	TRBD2	TGTGCCAGCAGCCCGCTAGCGGGAGTCCACAATGAGCAGTTCTTC	CASSPLAGVHNEQFF
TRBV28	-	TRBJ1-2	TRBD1	TGTGCCAGCAGTAAACCGGGACAGGGCCAGGGCTATGGCTACACCTTC	CASSKPGQGQGYGYTF